This TCR beta chain was profiled in a study of beta chain features in type 1 diabetes. Findings of the study overall: TCRB repertoires of naive, central memory and Treg cells appeared more similar among patients than among healthy donors. A moderate, significant TCRB CDR3 shortening appeared in type 1 diabetes across four CD4+ subsets. A potential influence of HLA type upon TCRB rearrangement remained unresolved herein.

This clone was found a few times. Its matching antigen is unknown. Germline V gene data show CDR1 as SEHNR and CDR2 as FQNEAQ (reference sequence). V was clipped by 5 bases and J by 6 bases, with 11 bases between them. The CDR3 is 13 residues long. The sequenced template was cDNA made from the entire isolated RNA. The method was immunoSEQ multiplex PCR; TCRdb's version includes in-frame clones alone and lacks a portion of them. The sample contains fewer than 300,000 clones, 20% of which appear only once. Sequencing used naive CD4+ T cells from blood. This clonotype was obtained from a woman aged 40 to 50 with type 1 diabetes. The chain has TRBV7-9 and TRBJ2-1; TRBD1 is a possible D gene (6 bases). CDR3 coding DNA: TGTGCCAGCAGCCCCCTAGGGGGCAATGAGCAGTTCTTC. Its translation is CASSPLGGNEQFF.